This TCR beta chain was found in a study of response to subunit inactivated influenza vaccine (dated by TCRdb to the late 2010s). Background on the whole study: To follow how T cells responded to a trivalent subunit inactivated influenza vaccine, the researchers relied on deep quantitative profiling of the T cell receptor repertoire. Broader findings and caveats from the paper: The authors suggested that each seasonal influenza vaccination may recruit only a limited number of new T cells.

The method was RT-PCR. The sequencing machine was an Illumina HiSeq 2500. TCRdb trimmed public reads at Q25 via fastp, called clones via MiXCR and kept in-frame beta chains. CDR3 protein sequences are deduplicated, and each keeps its most common genes and DNA. The sample has about 800,000 distinct CDR3 sequences on record, 21% of them singletons. The top ten clonotypes cover roughly a tenth of the sample. CDR1 and CDR2, looked up from the germline V gene, are LGHNA and YNFKEQ. Trimming costs V 0 bases and J 5 bases, and their ends lie 20 bases apart. CDR3 length: 19 amino acids, cysteine to phenylalanine. Kept here is only the CDR3 DNA, which spans 57 bases and is read in frame from base 1. Regarding this clonotype: The clone's antigen remains unknown. It has no much larger one-base neighbor in the sample; base qualities were not kept.

The source was PBMCs from blood, collected 5 days after vaccination. The clonotype comes from a man between 45 and 60 years old who received an inactivated influenza vaccine. Donor details come from another sample of the same person, matched by shared clones. The chain joins TRBV4-2 to TRBJ1-6, and TRBD1 may be the D gene, going by 6 matching bases. The DNA is as follows: TGTGCCAGCAGCCAAGATCGAGACGGACAGTATATTCATAATTCACCCCTCCACTTT. Its protein reads: CASSQDRDGQYIHNSPLHF.